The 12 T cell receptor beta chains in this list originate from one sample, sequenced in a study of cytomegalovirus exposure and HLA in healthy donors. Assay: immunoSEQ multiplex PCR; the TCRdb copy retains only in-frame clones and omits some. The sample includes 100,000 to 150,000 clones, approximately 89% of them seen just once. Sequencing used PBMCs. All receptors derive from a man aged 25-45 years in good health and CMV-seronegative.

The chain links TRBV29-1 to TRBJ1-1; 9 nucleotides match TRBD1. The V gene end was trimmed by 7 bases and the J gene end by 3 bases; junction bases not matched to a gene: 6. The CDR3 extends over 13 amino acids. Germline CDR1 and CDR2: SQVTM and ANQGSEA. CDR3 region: CSGHRGLDTEAFF. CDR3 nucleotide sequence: TGCAGCGGCCACAGGGGGCTGGACACTGAAGCTTTCTTT.

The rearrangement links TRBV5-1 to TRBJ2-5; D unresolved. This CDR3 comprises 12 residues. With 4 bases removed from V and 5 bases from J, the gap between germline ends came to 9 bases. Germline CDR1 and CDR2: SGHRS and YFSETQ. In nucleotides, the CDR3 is TGCGCCAGCAGCAAAGTTGGCGAGACCCAGTACTTC. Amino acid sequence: CASSKVGETQYF.

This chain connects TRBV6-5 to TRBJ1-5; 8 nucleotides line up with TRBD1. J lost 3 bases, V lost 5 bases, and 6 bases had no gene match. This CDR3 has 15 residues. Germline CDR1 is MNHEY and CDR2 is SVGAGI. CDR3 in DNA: TGTGCCAGCAGTCGACAGGGGATCAACAATCAGCCCCAGCATTTT. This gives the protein CASSRQGINNQPQHF.

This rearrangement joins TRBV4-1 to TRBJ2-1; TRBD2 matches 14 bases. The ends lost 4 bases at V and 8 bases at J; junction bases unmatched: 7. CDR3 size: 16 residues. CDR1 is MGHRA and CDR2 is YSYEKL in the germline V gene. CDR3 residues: CASSLLGLAGGHEQFF. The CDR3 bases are TGCGCCAGCAGCCTCCTCGGACTAGCGGGGGGTCATGAGCAGTTCTTC.

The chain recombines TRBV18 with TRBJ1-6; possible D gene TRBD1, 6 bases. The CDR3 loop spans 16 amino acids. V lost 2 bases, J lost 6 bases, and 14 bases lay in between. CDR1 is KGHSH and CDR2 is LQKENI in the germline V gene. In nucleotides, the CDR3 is TGTGCCAGCTCACCAATTCACAGGGACCTTAATTCACCCCTCCACTTT. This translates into CASSPIHRDLNSPLHF.

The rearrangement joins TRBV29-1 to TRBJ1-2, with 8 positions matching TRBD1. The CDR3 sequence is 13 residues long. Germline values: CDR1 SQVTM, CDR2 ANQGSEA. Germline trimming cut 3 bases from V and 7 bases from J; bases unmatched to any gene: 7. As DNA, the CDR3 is TGCAGCGTTGATAGGCAGGGGGCCTTTGGCTACACCTTC. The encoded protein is CSVDRQGAFGYTF.

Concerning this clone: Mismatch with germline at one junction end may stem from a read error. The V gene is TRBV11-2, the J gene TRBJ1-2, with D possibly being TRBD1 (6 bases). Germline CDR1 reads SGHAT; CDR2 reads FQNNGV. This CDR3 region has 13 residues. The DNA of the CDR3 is TGTGCCAGCAGCGCCCATCAGGGGTACGGCTGCACCTTC. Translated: CASSAHQGYGCTF.

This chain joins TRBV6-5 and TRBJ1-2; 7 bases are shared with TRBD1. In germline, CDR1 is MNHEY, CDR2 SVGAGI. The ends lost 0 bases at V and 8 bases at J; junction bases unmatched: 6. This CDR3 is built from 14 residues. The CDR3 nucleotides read TGTGCCAGCAGTTACTCCGACAGGGTGGGAGGCTACACCTTC. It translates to CASSYSDRVGGYTF.

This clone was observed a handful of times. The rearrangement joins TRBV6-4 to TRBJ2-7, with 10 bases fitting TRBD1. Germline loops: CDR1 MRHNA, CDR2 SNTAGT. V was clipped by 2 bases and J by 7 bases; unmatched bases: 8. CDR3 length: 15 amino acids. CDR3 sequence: CASSDQGQGVGEQYF. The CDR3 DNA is TGTGCCAGCAGTGACCAAGGACAGGGGGTTGGGGAGCAGTACTTC.

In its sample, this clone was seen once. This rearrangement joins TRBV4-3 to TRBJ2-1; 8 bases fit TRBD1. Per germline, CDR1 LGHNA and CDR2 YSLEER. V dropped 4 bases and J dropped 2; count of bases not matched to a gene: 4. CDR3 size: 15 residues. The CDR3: CASSPDRGTYNEQFF. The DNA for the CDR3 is TGCGCCAGCAGCCCCGACAGGGGAACCTACAATGAGCAGTTCTTC.

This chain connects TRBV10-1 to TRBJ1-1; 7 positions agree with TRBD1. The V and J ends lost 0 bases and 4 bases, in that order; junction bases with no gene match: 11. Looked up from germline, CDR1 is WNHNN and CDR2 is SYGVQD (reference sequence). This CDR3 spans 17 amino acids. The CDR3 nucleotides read TGCGCCAGCAGTGAGTCGATGGAGACAGGGCTTAGCACTGAAGCTTTCTTT. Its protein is CASSESMETGLSTEAFF.

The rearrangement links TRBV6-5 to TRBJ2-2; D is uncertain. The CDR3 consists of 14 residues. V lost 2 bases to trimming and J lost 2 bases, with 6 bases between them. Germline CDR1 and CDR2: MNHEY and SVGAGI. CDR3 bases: TGTGCCAGCAGTTACCAGCGAAACACCGGGGAGCTGTTTTTT. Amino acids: CASSYQRNTGELFF.